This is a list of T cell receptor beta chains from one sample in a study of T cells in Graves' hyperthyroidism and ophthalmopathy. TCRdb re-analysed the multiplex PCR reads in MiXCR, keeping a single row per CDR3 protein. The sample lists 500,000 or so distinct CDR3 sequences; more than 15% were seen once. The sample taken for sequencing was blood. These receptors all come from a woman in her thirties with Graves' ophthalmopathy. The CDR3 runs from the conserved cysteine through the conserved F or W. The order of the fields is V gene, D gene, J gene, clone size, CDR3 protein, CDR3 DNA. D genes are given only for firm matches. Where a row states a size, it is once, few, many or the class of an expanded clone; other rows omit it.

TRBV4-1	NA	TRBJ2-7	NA	CASSQTAGTAYEQYF	TGCGCCAGCAGCCAGACAGCCGGGACGGCCTACGAGCAGTACTTC
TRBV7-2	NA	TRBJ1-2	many	CASSLGSGGFGYGYTF	TGTGCCAGCAGCTTGGGGTCGGGGGGCTTCGGCTATGGCTACACCTTC
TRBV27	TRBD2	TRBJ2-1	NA	CASRRGTSHGNEQFF	TGTGCCAGCCGCCGGGGGACTAGCCACGGGAATGAGCAGTTCTTC
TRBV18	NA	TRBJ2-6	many	CASSQGGANVLTF	TGTGCCAGCTCACAAGGGGGGGCCAACGTCCTGACTTTC
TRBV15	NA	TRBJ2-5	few	CATSRTSGKTQYF	TGTGCCACCAGCAGGACTAGTGGAAAGACCCAGTACTTC
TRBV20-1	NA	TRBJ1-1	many	CSAPKDNTEAFF	TGCAGTGCACCCAAGGACAACACTGAAGCTTTCTTT
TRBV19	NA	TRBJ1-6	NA	CATSPRRGSPLHF	TGTGCCACCTCCCCCCGCAGGGGATCACCCCTCCACTTT
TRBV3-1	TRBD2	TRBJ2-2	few	CASTLAGGISGELFF	TGTGCCAGCACACTAGCGGGAGGGATAAGCGGGGAGCTGTTTTTT
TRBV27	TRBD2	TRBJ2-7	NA	CASSSMLGLAGVPSYEQYF	TGTGCCAGCAGTTCGATGTTGGGACTAGCGGGAGTCCCGTCCTACGAGCAGTACTTC
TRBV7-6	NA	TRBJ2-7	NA	CASSLAGVGRSYEQYF	TGTGCCAGCAGCCTCGCCGGGGTGGGGCGATCCTACGAGCAGTACTTC
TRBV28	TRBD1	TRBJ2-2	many	CASSHGTGEDTGELFF	TGTGCCAGCAGCCATGGGACAGGGGAAGACACCGGGGAGCTGTTTTTT
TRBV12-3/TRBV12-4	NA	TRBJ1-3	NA	CASSILDHTIYF	TGTGCCAGCAGCATACTGGACCACACCATATATTTT
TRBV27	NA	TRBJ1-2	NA	CASSLGGSGGYTF	TGTGCCAGCAGTTTGGGTGGCTCGGGAGGCTACACCTTC
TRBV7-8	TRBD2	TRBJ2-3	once	CASSTGLADYETADTQYF	TGTGCCAGCAGCACGGGACTAGCGGATTACGAGACCGCAGATACGCAGTATTTT
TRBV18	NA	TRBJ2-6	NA	CASSLDRRSGANVLTF	TGTGCCAGCTCCCTGGACAGACGCTCTGGGGCCAACGTCCTGACTTTC
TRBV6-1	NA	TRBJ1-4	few	CASNGPGPDDEKLFF	TGTGCCAGCAACGGCCCTGGACCGGACGATGAAAAACTGTTTTTT
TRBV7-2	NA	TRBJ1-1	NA	CASSLEGALTEAFF	TGTGCCAGCAGCTTAGAAGGGGCTCTCACTGAAGCTTTCTTT
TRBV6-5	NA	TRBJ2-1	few	CASSYEAGRSHNEQFF	TGTGCCAGCAGTTACGAGGCAGGGCGCTCCCACAATGAGCAGTTCTTC
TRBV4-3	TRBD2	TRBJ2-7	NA	CASSHYSSGSPEQYF	TGCGCCAGCAGCCATTACTCTAGCGGGAGTCCCGAGCAGTACTTC
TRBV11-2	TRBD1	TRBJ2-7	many	CASSHLRRQGNEQYF	TGTGCCAGCAGCCATCTGAGGCGACAGGGGAACGAGCAGTACTTC